This T cell receptor beta chain was sequenced in a study of T-cell memory formation after mild COVID-19. The germline V gene has CDR1 DFQATT and CDR2 SNEGSKA (reference sequence). This CDR3 contains 15 residues. Between the trimmed V and J ends, which lost 3 bases and 5 bases, there was a span of 19 bases. 5'RACE primed at constant segments yielded TCR alpha and TCR beta cDNA libraries bearing sample barcodes and UMIs. TCRdb re-analysed the 5' RACE reads in MiXCR, keeping a single row per CDR3 protein. Of a few hundred thousand distinct CDR3 sequences listed, roughly 19% are singletons. The source of this sequence is a man aged 18 to 30 who had mild COVID-19 (a few samples of this study predate the infection). Cell type and time point are not known. The sequencing sample was made of PBMCs or a T cell subset sorted from them (not recorded which). This chain links TRBV20-1 with TRBJ1-2, with D unclear. Here the CDR3 reads CSASSTVVAWYGYTF. DNA for the CDR3: TGCAGTGCTAGCTCCACCGTGGTAGCGTGGTATGGCTACACCTTC.